The entry below describes one T cell receptor beta chain. No antigen is known for it. Memory CD4+ cells were defined as CD4+CD45RO+CD25-. After constant-region reverse-primer amplification, full-length variable regions underwent semi-nested PCR with Nested Universal Primer A. TCRdb fed the 5' RACE reads into MiXCR, producing one record per CDR3 protein. This sample has about 64,000 distinct CDR3 sequences, with about 20% found just once. The CDR3 loop spans 13 amino acids. Trimming pared 5 bases from V and 9 bases from J, leaving 14 bases between. Germline lookup yields CDR1 MNHEY and CDR2 SVGEGT. Study results and caveats: Tumor Treg TCRs overlapped most with tumor naive CD4+ cells. Tumor memory CD4+ T cell TCR gene usage was found to cluster with blood and lymph node memory CD4+ cells and with lymph node naive CD4+ cells.

This receptor was taken from a female donor with breast cancer. The material sequenced was memory CD4+ T cells sorted from a lymph node. Subset of the sample: memory CD4+ T cells, CD4+CD45RO+CD25-. The chain joins TRBV6-2 or TRBV6-3 to TRBJ2-1; weak D call: TRBD2 (6 bases). This CDR3 reads CASSQTSQVEQFF. The CDR3 region has the DNA TGTGCCAGCAGTCAGACTAGTCAGGTTGAGCAGTTCTTC.